These 17 T cell receptor beta chains originate from one sample sequenced in a study of blood T cells in healthy people across ages. A second PCR, run for about 7 to 11 cycles, used a sample-barcoded 5' primer plus a J-beta primer mix. TCRdb recomputed calls from the 5' RACE reads with MiXCR, one row per CDR3 protein. The table includes more than 750,000 distinct CDR3 sequences, 29% detected once. The same sample was also used in a study of T cells of mothers and their children.

Sequencing input: blood. All receptors derive from a woman aged 40 to 55 in good health.

Of note for this clonotype: A junction end diverges from the germline sequence, so it may reflect a read error. The rearrangement joins TRBV27 to TRBJ1-2, with 9 bases that match TRBD1. Germline-derived CDR1 and CDR2 are MNHEY and SMNVEV (reference sequence). This CDR3 region has 16 residues. The CDR3 coding sequence is TGTGCCAGCAGTGGAGTTCGGGGACAGGGTAACGATGGCTACACCTTC. It translates to CASSGVRGQGNDGYTF.

This clonotype came up a few times. This rearrangement joins TRBV27 to TRBJ2-1; D gene uncertain. CDR3 size: 14 residues. Germline V CDR1 and CDR2: MNHEY, SMNVEV (reference sequence). Trimming took 5 bases from V and 4 from J, leaving 12 bases between them. The DNA for the CDR3 is TGTGCCAGCAGTGGATGGACCGGATACAATGAGCAGTTCTTC. Translated, it gives CASSGWTGYNEQFF.

This clonotype was detected ten times or more. The V gene is TRBV4-1, the J gene TRBJ1-2; 9 bases fit TRBD1. The J segment lost 6 bases and the V segment lost 2 bases, leaving 10 bases of the junction unmatched. The CDR3 consists of 16 residues. Germline loops: CDR1 MGHRA, CDR2 YSYEKL. Here the CDR3 reads CASSQRLGQGKDGYTF. In DNA, the CDR3 is TGCGCCAGCAGCCAACGCCTTGGACAGGGGAAAGATGGCTACACCTTC.

Concerning this clonotype itself: At one end the junction does not follow the germline gene, possibly because of a read error. The genes are TRBV11-2 and TRBJ2-7, with D uncertain. Germline V gene sequence: CDR1 SGHAT, CDR2 FQNNGV. This CDR3 has 12 residues. CDR3 DNA sequence: TGCGCCAGCAGCTCCCTTGGCTACGGGCAGTACTTC. Protein sequence: CASSSLGYGQYF.

The chain is built from TRBV28 and TRBJ1-6; the D is unclear. Per germline, CDR1 MDHEN and CDR2 SYDVKM. The CDR3 sequence is 14 residues long. Trimming took 8 bases from V and 14 from J, leaving 22 bases between them. CDR3: CASARGSGSGSLHF. The CDR3 DNA is TGTGCCAGCGCCCGAGGGAGCGGCTCGGGATCCCTCCACTTT.

The sample holds a few counts of this clonotype. The chain links TRBV6-6 to TRBJ2-3, with a weak D call TRBD2 (5 bases). Germline lookup yields CDR1 MNHNY and CDR2 SVGAGI (reference sequence). CDR3 length: 14 residues. Trimming pared 2 bases from V and 9 bases from J, leaving 15 bases between. The CDR3 sequence is CASSYETLVGTQYF. The CDR3 nucleotides are TGTGCCAGCAGTTACGAGACACTAGTCGGAACGCAGTATTTT.

Concerning this clonotype: Just one base apart from a much larger clone, this may be a read error. The chain uses TRBV7-3 and TRBJ2-3; 9 positions agree with TRBD2. Germline CDR1 SGHTA, CDR2 FQGTGA. V shed 4 bases, J shed 5 bases, and the junction held 4 bases outside the gene matches. This CDR3 spans 14 amino acids. The CDR3 loop reads CASSWSGGLDTQYF. Written as DNA, the CDR3 is TGTGCCAGCAGCTGGAGCGGGGGGTTAGATACGCAGTATTTT.

This clonotype was seen many times. The V and J genes are TRBV28 and TRBJ2-3, with D maybe TRBD2 (6 bases). Germline assignment: CDR1 MDHEN and CDR2 SYDVKM. Trimming left V 4 bases short and J 1 base short, with 15 bases between. CDR3 size: 16 residues. Here the CDR3 reads CASSSRKAGRTDTQYF. The CDR3 DNA sequence: TGTGCCAGCAGTTCGAGAAAAGCGGGTCGCACAGATACGCAGTATTTT.

This clonotype came up a few times. The genes are TRBV12-3 or TRBV12-4 and TRBJ2-1; no firm D call. There are 14 residues in the CDR3. V was shortened by 3 bases and J by 5 bases, with 11 bases between the two germline ends. The CDR3 protein is CASSFQDGDNEQFF. CDR3 nucleotides: TGTGCCAGCAGTTTCCAGGACGGAGACAATGAGCAGTTCTTC.

The genes are TRBV5-1 and TRBJ2-3; tentative D call: TRBD2 (6 bases). The CDR3 sequence is 15 residues long. Trimming took off 0 bases at V and 6 bases at J, with 14 bases between the two ends. Germline V lookup: CDR1 SGHRS, CDR2 YFSETQ. The CDR3 DNA sequence: TGCGCCAGCAGCTTGGCTCCGAGACTAGGGGATACGCAGTATTTT. It is translated as CASSLAPRLGDTQYF.

J is TRBJ1-5 and V is TRBV28; no firm D call. In germline, CDR1 is MDHEN, CDR2 SYDVKM. V was clipped by 3 bases and J by 0 bases, with 15 bases between them. The CDR3 contains 17 residues. The CDR3 loop is CASSLAPQRYSNQPQHF. The CDR3 DNA sequence: TGTGCCAGCAGTTTGGCTCCACAGAGATATAGCAATCAGCCCCAGCATTTT.

In its sample, this clonotype was seen a few times. The V call is TRBV6-5, the J call TRBJ1-2; no clear D. The CDR3 covers 15 residues. The V and J ends lost 0 bases and 7 bases respectively, with 15 bases between them. Germline V gene sequence: CDR1 MNHEY, CDR2 SVGAGI. The CDR3 region has the DNA TGTGCCAGCAGTTACTCAGACATTGGCAGGCGTGGCTACACCTTC. Its translation is CASSYSDIGRRGYTF.

This clonotype was counted between two and nine times. The chain recombines TRBV9 with TRBJ1-2, with D possibly TRBD1 on 6 matching bases. Looked up from germline, CDR1 is SGDLS and CDR2 is YYNGEE. This CDR3 has 15 residues. Trimming took 0 bases from V and 5 from J, leaving 14 bases between them. The CDR3 loop is CASSVALGGQYGYTF. CDR3 DNA sequence: TGTGCCAGCAGCGTAGCCCTTGGAGGACAGTATGGCTACACCTTC.

The rearrangement links TRBV28 to TRBJ2-2; D may be TRBD2 (6 bases). Deletions cut 6 bases from V and 6 bases from J, with 20 bases between. Germline loops: CDR1 MDHEN, CDR2 SYDVKM. The CDR3 is made up of 16 amino acids. The CDR3 is CASSSPWGREAGELFF. DNA of the CDR3: TGTGCCAGCAGCTCCCCGTGGGGCAGGGAGGCCGGGGAGCTGTTTTTT.

This clonotype appeared many times. The rearrangement links TRBV14 to TRBJ2-1; TRBD1 matches at 7 bases. Germline loops: CDR1 SGHDN, CDR2 FVKESK. The CDR3 consists of 13 residues. V gave up 3 bases and J gave up 5 bases; unmatched junction bases: 1. The CDR3 sequence is CASSQTGNNEQFF. CDR3 DNA: TGTGCCAGCAGCCAGACAGGGAACAATGAGCAGTTCTTC.

The V gene is TRBV28, the J gene TRBJ2-1; D is perhaps TRBD2 (6 bases). The end of the DNA fits TRBJ2-7 better, so the J call may be wrong. The CDR3 covers 16 residues. The V gene's germline CDR1 is MDHEN and CDR2 SYDVKM. CDR3 amino acids: CASSLGTQSSYNEQYF. The CDR3 bases are TGTGCCAGCAGTCTCGGGACTCAAAGCTCCTACAATGAGCAGTACTTC.

This clonotype was detected a few times. A read error is possible here, since a much larger clone lies one base away. This chain links TRBV7-2 with TRBJ1-2, with 7 nucleotides matching TRBD1. CDR3 size: 12 residues. Germline V gene data show CDR1 as SGHTA and CDR2 as FQGNSA. The CDR3 region has the DNA TGTGCCGGCAGCCTAACAGGGGCTGGCTACACCTTC. Translated: CAGSLTGAGYTF. Looking up the rest from reference TRBV7-2 and TRBJ1-2 gives the full variable domain: GAGVSQSPSNKVTEKGKDVELRCDPISGHTALYWYRQSLGQGLEFLIYFQGNSAPDKSGLPSDRFSAERTGGSVSTLTIQRTQQEDSAVYLCAGSLTGAGYTFGSGTRLTVV.